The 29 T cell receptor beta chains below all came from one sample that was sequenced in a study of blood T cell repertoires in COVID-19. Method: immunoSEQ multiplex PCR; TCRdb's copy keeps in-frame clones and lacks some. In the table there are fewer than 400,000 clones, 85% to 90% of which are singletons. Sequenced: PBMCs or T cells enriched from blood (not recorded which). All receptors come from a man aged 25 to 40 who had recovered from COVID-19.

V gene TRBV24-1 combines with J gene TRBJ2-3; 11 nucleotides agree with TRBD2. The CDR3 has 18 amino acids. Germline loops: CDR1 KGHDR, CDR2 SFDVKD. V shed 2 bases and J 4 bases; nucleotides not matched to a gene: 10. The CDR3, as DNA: TGTGCCACCAGTGATTGGGGGACTAGCGGAATCCTCCCAGATACGCAGTATTTT. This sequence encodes CATSDWGTSGILPDTQYF.

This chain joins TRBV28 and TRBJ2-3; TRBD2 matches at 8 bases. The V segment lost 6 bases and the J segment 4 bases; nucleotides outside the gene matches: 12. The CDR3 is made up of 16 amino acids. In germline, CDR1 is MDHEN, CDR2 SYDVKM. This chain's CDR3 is CASSQQAGAVPDTQYF. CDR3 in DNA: TGTGCCAGCAGCCAGCAAGCGGGGGCGGTGCCAGATACGCAGTATTTT.

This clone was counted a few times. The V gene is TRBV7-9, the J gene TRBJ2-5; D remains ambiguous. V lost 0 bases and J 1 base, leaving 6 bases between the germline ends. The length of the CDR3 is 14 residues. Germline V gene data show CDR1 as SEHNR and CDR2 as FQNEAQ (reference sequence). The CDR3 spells CASSLAAGQETQYF. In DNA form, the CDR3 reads TGTGCCAGCAGCTTAGCTGCCGGCCAAGAGACCCAGTACTTC.

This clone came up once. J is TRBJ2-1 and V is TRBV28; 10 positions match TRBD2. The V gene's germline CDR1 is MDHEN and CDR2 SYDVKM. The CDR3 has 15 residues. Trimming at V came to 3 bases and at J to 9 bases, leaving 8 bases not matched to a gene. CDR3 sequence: CASSLRAGGRGEQFF. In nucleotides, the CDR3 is TGTGCCAGCAGTTTGAGAGCGGGAGGGCGCGGTGAGCAGTTCTTC.

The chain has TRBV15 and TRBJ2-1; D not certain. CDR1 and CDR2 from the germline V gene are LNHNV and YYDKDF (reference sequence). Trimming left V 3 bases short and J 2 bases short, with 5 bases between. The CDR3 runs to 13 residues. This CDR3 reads CATSSGPYNEQFF. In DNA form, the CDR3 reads TGTGCCACCAGCAGTGGGCCCTACAATGAGCAGTTCTTC.

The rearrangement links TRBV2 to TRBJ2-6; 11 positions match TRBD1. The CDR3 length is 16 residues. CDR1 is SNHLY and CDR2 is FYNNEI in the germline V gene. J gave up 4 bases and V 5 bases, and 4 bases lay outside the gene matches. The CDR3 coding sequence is TGTGCCAGCAGTCGGGACAGGGGGATCGGGGCCAACGTCCTGACTTTC. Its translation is CASSRDRGIGANVLTF.

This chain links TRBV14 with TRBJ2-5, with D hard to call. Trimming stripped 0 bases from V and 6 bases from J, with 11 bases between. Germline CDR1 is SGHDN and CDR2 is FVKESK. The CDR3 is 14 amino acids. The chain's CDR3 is CASSQERQLKTQYF. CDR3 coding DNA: TGTGCCAGCAGCCAAGAGAGGCAGTTAAAGACCCAGTACTTC.

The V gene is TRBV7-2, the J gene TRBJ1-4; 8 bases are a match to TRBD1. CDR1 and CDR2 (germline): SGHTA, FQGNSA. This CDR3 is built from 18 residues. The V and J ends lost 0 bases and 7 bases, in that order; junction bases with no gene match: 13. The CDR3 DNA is TGTGCCAGCAGCTTAGCGTCGGGACAGGTGGGATCCAGTGAAAAACTGTTTTTT. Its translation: CASSLASGQVGSSEKLFF.

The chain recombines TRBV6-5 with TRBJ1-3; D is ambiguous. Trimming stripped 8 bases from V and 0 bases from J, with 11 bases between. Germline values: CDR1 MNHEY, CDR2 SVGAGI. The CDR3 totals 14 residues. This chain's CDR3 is CASLESLSGNTIYF. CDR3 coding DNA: TGTGCCAGCCTAGAGTCCCTCTCTGGAAACACCATATATTTT.

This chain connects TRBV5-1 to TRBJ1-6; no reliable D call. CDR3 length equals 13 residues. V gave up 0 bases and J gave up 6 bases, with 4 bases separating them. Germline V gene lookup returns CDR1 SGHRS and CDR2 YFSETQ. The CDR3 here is CASSLGSNSPLHF. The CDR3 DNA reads TGCGCCAGCAGCTTGGGGAGTAATTCACCCCTCCACTTT.

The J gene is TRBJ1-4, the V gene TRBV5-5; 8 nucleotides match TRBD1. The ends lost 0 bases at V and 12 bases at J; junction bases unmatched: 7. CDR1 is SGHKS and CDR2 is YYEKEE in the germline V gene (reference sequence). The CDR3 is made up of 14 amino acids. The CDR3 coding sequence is TGTGCCAGCAGCTTGGAGACAGGGGCTATGGAACTGTTTTTT. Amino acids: CASSLETGAMELFF.

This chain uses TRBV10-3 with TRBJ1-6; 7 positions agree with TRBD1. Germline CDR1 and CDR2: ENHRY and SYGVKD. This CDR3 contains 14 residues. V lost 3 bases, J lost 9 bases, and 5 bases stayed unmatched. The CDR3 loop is CAISEQGMGSPLHF. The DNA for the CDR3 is TGTGCCATCAGTGAACAGGGGATGGGTTCACCCCTCCACTTT.

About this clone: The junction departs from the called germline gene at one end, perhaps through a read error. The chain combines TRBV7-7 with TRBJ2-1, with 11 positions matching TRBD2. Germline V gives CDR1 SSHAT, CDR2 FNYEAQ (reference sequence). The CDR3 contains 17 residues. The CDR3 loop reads CASSPNAGLAAFGEQFF. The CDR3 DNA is TGTGCTAGCAGCCCAAACGCGGGACTAGCGGCCTTCGGGGAGCAGTTCTTC.

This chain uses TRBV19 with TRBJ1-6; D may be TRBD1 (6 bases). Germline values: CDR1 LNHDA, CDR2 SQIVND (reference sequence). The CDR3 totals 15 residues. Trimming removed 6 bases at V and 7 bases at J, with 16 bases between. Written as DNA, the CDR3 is TGTGCCAGTAGCTCCTCAGGGGTACGCAATTCACCCCTCCACTTT. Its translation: CASSSSGVRNSPLHF.

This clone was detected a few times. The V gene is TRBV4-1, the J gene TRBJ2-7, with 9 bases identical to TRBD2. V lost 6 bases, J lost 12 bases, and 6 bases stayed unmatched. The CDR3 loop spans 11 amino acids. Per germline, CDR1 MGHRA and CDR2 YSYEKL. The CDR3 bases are TGCGCCAGCAGGCCCACTAGCGGGCGGTACTTC. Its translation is CASRPTSGRYF.

The CDR3 DNA follows: TGTGCCAGCACAGGGGGTTGGGGAAACACTGAAGCTTTCTTT. This encodes CASTGGWGNTEAFF. The rearrangement uses TRBV2 and TRBJ1-1, with 7 bases aligning to TRBD1. Germline V gives CDR1 SNHLY, CDR2 FYNNEI. CDR3 length equals 14 residues. V shed 7 bases and J 2 bases; nucleotides not matched to a gene: 7.

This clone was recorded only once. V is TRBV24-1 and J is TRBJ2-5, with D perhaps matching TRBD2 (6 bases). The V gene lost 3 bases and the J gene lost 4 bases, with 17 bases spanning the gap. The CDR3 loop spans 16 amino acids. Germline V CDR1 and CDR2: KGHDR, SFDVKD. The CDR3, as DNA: TGTGCCACCAGTGATAAGTCCCCGATCGGGGGAGAGACCCAGTACTTC. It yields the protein CATSDKSPIGGETQYF.

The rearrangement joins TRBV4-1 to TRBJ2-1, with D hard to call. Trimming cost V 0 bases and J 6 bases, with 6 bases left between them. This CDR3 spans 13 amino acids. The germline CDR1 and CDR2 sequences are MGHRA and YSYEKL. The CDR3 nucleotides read TGCGCCAGCAGCCAAGATCCGGGCAATGAGCAGTTCTTC. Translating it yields CASSQDPGNEQFF.

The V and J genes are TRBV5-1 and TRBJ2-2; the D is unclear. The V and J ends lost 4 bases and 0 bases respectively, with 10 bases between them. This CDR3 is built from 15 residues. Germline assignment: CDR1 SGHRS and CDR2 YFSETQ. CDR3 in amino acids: CASSLQTPNTGELFF. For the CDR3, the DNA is TGCGCCAGCAGCCTCCAGACACCGAACACCGGGGAGCTGTTTTTT.

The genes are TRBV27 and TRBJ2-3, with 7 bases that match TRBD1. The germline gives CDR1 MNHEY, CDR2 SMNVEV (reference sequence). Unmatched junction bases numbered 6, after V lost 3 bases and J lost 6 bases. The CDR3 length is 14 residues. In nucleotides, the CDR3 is TGTGCCAGCAGTTTTAACCTACAGGGGGATACGCAGTATTTT. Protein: CASSFNLQGDTQYF.

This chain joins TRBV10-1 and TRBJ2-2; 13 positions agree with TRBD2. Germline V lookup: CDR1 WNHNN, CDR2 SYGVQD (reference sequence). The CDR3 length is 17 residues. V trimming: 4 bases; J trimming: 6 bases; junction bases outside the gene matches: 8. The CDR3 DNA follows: TGCGCCAGCAGTGTACCGGGACTAGCGGGGATCCCCGGGGAGCTGTTTTTT. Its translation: CASSVPGLAGIPGELFF.

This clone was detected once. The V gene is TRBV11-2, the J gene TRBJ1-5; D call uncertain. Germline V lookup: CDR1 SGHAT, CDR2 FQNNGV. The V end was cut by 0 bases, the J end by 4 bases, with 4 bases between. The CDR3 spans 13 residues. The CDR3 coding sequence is TGTGCCAGCAGCTTAGAACGGAATCAGCCCCAGCATTTT. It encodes CASSLERNQPQHF.

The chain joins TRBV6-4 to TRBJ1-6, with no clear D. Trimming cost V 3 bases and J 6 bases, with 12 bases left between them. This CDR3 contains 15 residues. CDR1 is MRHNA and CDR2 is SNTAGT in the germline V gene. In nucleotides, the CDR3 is TGTGCCAGCAGTGATTCGTCCGTCGGTAATTCACCCCTCCACTTT. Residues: CASSDSSVGNSPLHF.

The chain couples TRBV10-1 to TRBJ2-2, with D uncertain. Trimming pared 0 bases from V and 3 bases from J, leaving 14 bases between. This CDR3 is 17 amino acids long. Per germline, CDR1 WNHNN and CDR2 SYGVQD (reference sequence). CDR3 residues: CASSESLAVRDTGELFF. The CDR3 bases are TGCGCCAGCAGTGAGTCCCTGGCAGTTCGGGACACCGGGGAGCTGTTTTTT.

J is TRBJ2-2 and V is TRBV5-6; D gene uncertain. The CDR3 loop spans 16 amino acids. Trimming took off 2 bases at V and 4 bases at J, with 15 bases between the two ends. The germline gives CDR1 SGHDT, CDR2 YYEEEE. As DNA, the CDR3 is TGTGCCAGCAGCTTAGGTTCCGGTCGGGTCACCGGGGAGCTGTTTTTT. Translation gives CASSLGSGRVTGELFF.

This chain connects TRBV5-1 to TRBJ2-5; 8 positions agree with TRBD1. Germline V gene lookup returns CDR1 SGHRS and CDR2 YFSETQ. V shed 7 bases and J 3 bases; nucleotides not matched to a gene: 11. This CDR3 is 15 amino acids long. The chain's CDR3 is CASRNRPDREETQYF. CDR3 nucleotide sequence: TGCGCCAGCCGAAATAGGCCGGACAGGGAAGAGACCCAGTACTTC.

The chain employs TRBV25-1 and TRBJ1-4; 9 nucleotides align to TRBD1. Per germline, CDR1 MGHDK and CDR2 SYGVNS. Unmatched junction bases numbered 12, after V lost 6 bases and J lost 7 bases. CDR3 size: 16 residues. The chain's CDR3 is CASSSKLTGGIEKLFF. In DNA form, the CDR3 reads TGTGCCAGCAGCTCTAAACTGACAGGGGGGATTGAAAAACTGTTTTTT. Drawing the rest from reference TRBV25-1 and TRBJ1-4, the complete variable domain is EADIYQTPRYLVIGTGKKITLECSQTMGHDKMYWYQQDPGMELHLIHYSYGVNSTEKGDLSSESTVSRIRTEHFPLTLESARPSHTSQYLCASSSKLTGGIEKLFFGSGTQLSVL.

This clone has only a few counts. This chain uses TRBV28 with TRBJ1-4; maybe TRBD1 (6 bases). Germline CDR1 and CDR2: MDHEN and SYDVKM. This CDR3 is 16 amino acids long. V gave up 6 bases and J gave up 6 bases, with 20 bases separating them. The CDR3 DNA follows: TGTGCCAGCAGCCGGGATGACAGGAAAGTCGATGAAAAACTGTTTTTT. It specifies CASSRDDRKVDEKLFF.

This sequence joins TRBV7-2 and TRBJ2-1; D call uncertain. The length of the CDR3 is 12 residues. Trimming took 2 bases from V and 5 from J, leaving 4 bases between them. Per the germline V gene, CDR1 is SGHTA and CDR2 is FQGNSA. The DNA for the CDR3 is TGTGCCAGCAGCTTAATTAACAATGAGCAGTTCTTC. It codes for CASSLINNEQFF. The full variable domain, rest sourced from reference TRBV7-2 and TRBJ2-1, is GAGVSQSPSNKVTEKGKDVELRCDPISGHTALYWYRQSLGQGLEFLIYFQGNSAPDKSGLPSDRFSAERTGGSVSTLTIQRTQQEDSAVYLCASSLINNEQFFGPGTRLTVL.